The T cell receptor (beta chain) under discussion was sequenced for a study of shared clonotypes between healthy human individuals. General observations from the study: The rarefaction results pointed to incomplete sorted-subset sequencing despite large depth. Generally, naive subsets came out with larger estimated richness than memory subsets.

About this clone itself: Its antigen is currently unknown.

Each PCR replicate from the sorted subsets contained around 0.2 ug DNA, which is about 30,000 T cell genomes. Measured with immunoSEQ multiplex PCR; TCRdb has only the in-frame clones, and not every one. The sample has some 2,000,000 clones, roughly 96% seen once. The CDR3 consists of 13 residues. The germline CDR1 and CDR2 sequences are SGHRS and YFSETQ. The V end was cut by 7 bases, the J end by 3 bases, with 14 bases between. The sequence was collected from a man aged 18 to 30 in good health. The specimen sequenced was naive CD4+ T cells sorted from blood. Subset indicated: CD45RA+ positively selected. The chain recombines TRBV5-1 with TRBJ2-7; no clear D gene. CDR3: CASSQTPFYEQYF. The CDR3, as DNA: TGCGCCAGCTCTCAAACCCCATTCTACGAGCAGTACTTC.